The 16 T cell receptor beta chains presented below share a single source sample, sequenced in a study of regulatory T cells in long-lasting Graves disease (dated by TCRdb to the early 2020s). The sample's time point label, decoded: newly diagnosed GD, antithyroid drugs for less than 3 months. For both TCR sequencing and RNA sequencing, RNA was extracted from PBMCs using TRIzol. The protocol used for the library was multiplex PCR. The sample was run on an Illumina HiSeq 4000. To build TCR beta libraries, CDR3 regions were amplified by Arm-PCR using iRepertoire HTBI primers. TCRdb cleaned the public reads at Q25 with fastp, built clones with MiXCR and kept in-frame beta chains. Each CDR3 protein appears once, grouped with its most common genes and DNA. The sample table records some 560,000 distinct CDR3 sequences; 15% to 20% of these occur just once. Approximately 25% of the sample is in the top ten clones.

The data were also submitted as part of a second study, on T cells in Graves' hyperthyroidism and ophthalmopathy.

The source material was peripheral blood mononuclear cells (PBMCs), sampled at new diagnosis, from a patient treated with antithyroid drugs. The receptor set was obtained from a woman aged 40-60 years with Graves disease. Donor details come from another sample of the same person, matched by shared clones.

This clonotype was observed many times. The CDR3: CASSDSGGWETQYF. In DNA, the CDR3 is TGCGCCAGCAGTGATTCAGGGGGCTGGGAGACCCAGTACTTC. V is TRBV10-1 and J is TRBJ2-5, with TRBD1 matching over 8 bases. With 3 bases clipped from V and 5 bases from J, the junction kept 5 bases outside the gene matches. Germline CDR1 WNHNN, CDR2 SYGVQD (reference sequence). This CDR3 spans 14 amino acids.

This clonotype was detected ten times or more. The chain uses TRBV2 and TRBJ1-1; D remains ambiguous. The CDR3 contains 11 residues. CDR1 is SNHLY and CDR2 is FYNNEI in the germline V gene. Deletions cut 2 bases from V and 9 bases from J, with 7 bases between. The CDR3 nucleotides are TGTGCCAGCAGTGAACTGGGGAAAGCTTTCTTT. Protein sequence: CASSELGKAFF.

This clonotype has a handful of counts. This sequence joins TRBV6-2 or TRBV6-3 and TRBJ2-7; possible D gene TRBD1, 5 bases. The germline V gene encodes CDR1 MNHEY and CDR2 SVGEGT. This CDR3 region has 13 residues. Between the trimmed V and J ends, which lost 7 bases and 2 bases, there was a span of 12 bases. For the CDR3, the DNA is TGTGCCAGCACCCGTCCAGGGACCTACGAGCAGTACTTC. Protein sequence: CASTRPGTYEQYF.

At least ten counts were recorded for this clonotype. The chain uses TRBV2 and TRBJ2-1; maybe TRBD2 (6 bases). The length of the CDR3 is 15 residues. Deletions cut 6 bases from V and 7 bases from J, with 19 bases between. The germline V gene has CDR1 SNHLY and CDR2 FYNNEI. CDR3 in DNA: TGTGCCAGCAGGGTGGGGACGGCTGGGGGGAATGAGCAGTTCTTC. Protein: CASRVGTAGGNEQFF.

In its sample, this clonotype was seen many times. The gene calls are TRBV6-1 and TRBJ2-3, with a possible D match to TRBD2 (6 bases). This CDR3 has 16 amino acids. Germline V CDR1 and CDR2: MNHNS, SASEGT. Trimming removed 3 bases at V and 2 bases at J, with 15 bases between. CDR3 in amino acids: CASSERWGVDTDTQYF. The CDR3 nucleotides are TGTGCCAGCAGTGAGAGGTGGGGGGTGGACACAGATACGCAGTATTTT.

A remark on this clonotype: Possible read error: a much larger clone is one base away. The rearrangement links TRBV5-4 to TRBJ2-7, with 9 bases fitting TRBD1. The CDR3 sequence is 14 residues long. Looked up from germline, CDR1 is SGHNT and CDR2 is YYREEE (reference sequence). Trimming took 4 bases from V and 6 from J; bases not matched to a gene: 8. The CDR3, as DNA: TGTGCCAGCAGCCACCTGACAGGGGGAAGCGAGCAGTACTTC. Its translation: CASSHLTGGSEQYF.

In this sample, this clonotype turned up a few times. This chain links TRBV3-1 with TRBJ1-1, with 9 bases identical to TRBD1. V lost 4 bases and J lost 5; bases outside the gene matches: 8. From germline, CDR1 is LGHDT and CDR2 YNNKEL (reference sequence). This CDR3 spans 15 amino acids. The CDR3 is CASSPRDRVWTEAFF. CDR3 bases: TGTGCCAGCAGCCCCCGGGACAGGGTTTGGACTGAAGCTTTCTTT. The full variable domain, in which reference TRBV3-1 and TRBJ1-1 provide the parts outside the CDR3, is DTAVSQTPKYLVTQMGNDKSIKCEQNLGHDTMYWYKQDSKKFLKIMFSYNNKELIINETVPNRFSPKSPDKAHLNLHINSLELGDSAVYFCASSPRDRVWTEAFFGQGTRLTVV.

This clonotype appeared a few times. The chain carries TRBV25-1 and TRBJ1-1; a possible D gene is TRBD1 (6 bases). From germline, CDR1 is MGHDK and CDR2 SYGVNS. This CDR3 region has 13 residues. The V end lost 5 bases, the J end lost 4 bases, and 11 bases lay between the germline ends. In DNA, the CDR3 is TGTGCCAGCAGTCGACAGGACGGCACTGAAGCTTTCTTT. Translating gives CASSRQDGTEAFF. The full variable domain, with the rest looked up from reference TRBV25-1 and TRBJ1-1, is EADIYQTPRYLVIGTGKKITLECSQTMGHDKMYWYQQDPGMELHLIHYSYGVNSTEKGDLSSESTVSRIRTEHFPLTLESARPSHTSQYLCASSRQDGTEAFFGQGTRLTVV.

This clonotype has a count of ten or more. This chain links TRBV12-3 or TRBV12-4 with TRBJ1-2; possible D gene TRBD1, 5 bases. The CDR3 loop spans 13 amino acids. Trimming pared 10 bases from V and 4 bases from J, leaving 16 bases between. CDR3: CAIRDIGVYGYTF. The CDR3 coding sequence is TGTGCCATCAGGGATATTGGGGTCTATGGCTACACCTTC.

The chain uses TRBV4-1 and TRBJ1-1; TRBD1 matches at 7 bases. The CDR3 has 14 residues. J lost 10 bases, V lost 4 bases, and 12 bases had no gene match. Germline V CDR1 and CDR2: MGHRA, YSYEKL. The CDR3 region is CASSLDREGLVAFF. As DNA, the CDR3 is TGCGCCAGCAGCCTCGACAGGGAGGGTCTGGTAGCTTTCTTT.

This clonotype occurred many times. The chain is built from TRBV6-1 and TRBJ1-2; TRBD1 might be the D (5 bases). The V end lost 6 bases, the J end lost 6 bases, and 20 bases lay between the germline ends. CDR1 and CDR2 (germline): MNHNS, SASEGT. The length of the CDR3 is 15 residues. The DNA of the CDR3 is TGTGCCAGCAGGGTCTCAATCCAGGGTAATGATGGCTACACCTTC. It yields the protein CASRVSIQGNDGYTF.

The chain links TRBV9 to TRBJ2-2; D gene ambiguous. The CDR3 runs to 13 residues. Germline values: CDR1 SGDLS, CDR2 YYNGEE. V was shortened by 4 bases and J by 4 bases, with 8 bases between the two germline ends. CDR3 bases: TGTGCCAGCAGCCCGGACGGCACCGGGGAGCTGTTTTTT. The encoded protein is CASSPDGTGELFF.

In its sample, this clonotype was seen a few times. The chain carries TRBV5-1 and TRBJ2-2, with D tentatively TRBD2 (5 bases). The germline V gene has CDR1 SGHRS and CDR2 YFSETQ. The V and J ends lost 4 bases and 4 bases respectively, with 11 bases between them. This CDR3 comprises 14 residues. Here the CDR3 reads CASSLGVFTGELFF. The CDR3 DNA reads as TGCGCCAGCAGCCTCGGGGTATTCACCGGGGAGCTGTTTTTT.

This clonotype occurred many times. The chain carries TRBV11-2 and TRBJ1-1, with a tentative D call TRBD1 (6 bases). Germline CDR1 reads SGHAT; CDR2 reads FQNNGV. The CDR3 is 14 amino acids. V was clipped by 3 bases and J by 7 bases, with 15 bases between them. Written as DNA, the CDR3 is TGTGCCAGCAGCTTCGGGGGGCGGAAGGTTGAAGCTTTCTTT. It yields the protein CASSFGGRKVEAFF.

This clonotype was seen many times. This chain links TRBV5-1 with TRBJ1-1; tentatively, D is TRBD1 (5 bases). Germline values: CDR1 SGHRS, CDR2 YFSETQ. The V end lost 3 bases, the J end lost 3 bases, and 12 bases lay between the germline ends. This CDR3 has 14 amino acids. The CDR3 protein is CASSYSGLDTEAFF. The CDR3 DNA reads as TGCGCCAGCAGCTATTCAGGGTTGGACACTGAAGCTTTCTTT.

This clonotype was picked up many times. CDR3 region: CASTRGVSRDRLSETQYF. The DNA of the CDR3 is TGTGCCAGCACCCGGGGCGTATCCCGGGACAGGTTATCAGAGACCCAGTACTTC. The chain has TRBV11-2 and TRBJ2-1, with 8 positions matching TRBD1. The DNA matches TRBJ2-5 better at its end, which makes the J call doubtful. CDR1 SGHAT and CDR2 FQNNGV come from the germline V gene. The CDR3 covers 18 residues.